The next 13 T cell receptor beta chains were all read from a single sample in a study of T-cell reconstitution after alpha-beta-depleted transplantation in children. Unique molecular identifiers were used in preparing the TCRbeta library. In TCRdb, the PCR reads were re-called with MiXCR into one record per CDR3 protein. The data show about 460,000 distinct CDR3 sequences, roughly 10% seen once. Source: PBMCs, taken before TCRalphabeta/CD19-depleted stem cell transplant. These TCRs come from a child under 10 years old with inherited bone marrow failure, due to receive a stem cell transplant.

This clonotype was seen at least ten times. The chain joins TRBV28 to TRBJ2-5; 9 bases align to TRBD1. CDR1 and CDR2 from the germline V gene are MDHEN and SYDVKM. V shed 3 bases and J 3 bases; nucleotides not matched to a gene: 5. This CDR3 has 15 residues. The chain's CDR3 is CASSLMTGGEETQYF. In DNA, the CDR3 is TGTGCCAGCAGTTTGATGACAGGGGGAGAAGAGACCCAGTACTTC.

This clonotype was seen a handful of times. The chain recombines TRBV15 with TRBJ2-1; D gene uncertain. Trimming left V 5 bases short and J 10 bases short, with 15 bases between. The CDR3 has 13 amino acids. Germline CDR1 is LNHNV and CDR2 is YYDKDF (reference sequence). The CDR3 region has the DNA TGTGCCACCAGCGTCCACCGCGGAGCGGAGCAGTTCTTC. Its protein product is CATSVHRGAEQFF.

Ten or more counts support this clonotype. This chain uses TRBV4-3 with TRBJ1-6; D not certain. Germline V CDR1 and CDR2: LGHNA, YSLEER. The CDR3 contains 14 residues. V was shortened by 0 bases and J by 7 bases, with 7 bases between the two germline ends. The CDR3 reads CASSQDLGNSPLHF. CDR3 sequence (DNA): TGCGCCAGCAGCCAAGATTTAGGGAATTCACCCCTCCACTTT.

This clonotype was seen a few times. V and J are TRBV4-3 and TRBJ2-3, with 7 positions matching TRBD2. The germline V gene encodes CDR1 LGHNA and CDR2 YSLEER. Trimming removed 4 bases from V and 8 bases from J; junction bases left unmatched: 15. The CDR3 extends over 16 amino acids. The CDR3 nucleotides read TGCGCCAGCAGCCCGCGCGCGGCGGGAGCCCCGGGTACGCAGTATTTT. This sequence encodes CASSPRAAGAPGTQYF.

V usage is TRBV7-8 and J usage is TRBJ2-7, with 7 bases identical to TRBD2. The trim removed 3 bases at V and 3 bases at J, leaving 8 bases unmatched. The germline V gene has CDR1 SGHVS and CDR2 FQNEAQ. CDR3 length: 15 residues. This chain's CDR3 is CASSLGWEGFYEQYF. CDR3 in DNA: TGTGCCAGCAGCTTGGGATGGGAGGGATTCTACGAGCAGTACTTC.

This rearrangement joins TRBV7-9 to TRBJ2-7; 11 bases line up with TRBD1. V lost 5 bases and J lost 3; bases outside the gene matches: 9. CDR3 size: 16 residues. Germline lookup yields CDR1 SEHNR and CDR2 FQNEAQ (reference sequence). CDR3 residues: CASSVHPGQGDYEQYF. CDR3 nucleotides: TGTGCCAGCAGCGTCCACCCGGGACAGGGGGACTACGAGCAGTACTTC.

The chain recombines TRBV7-9 with TRBJ2-7; D uncertain. V lost 1 base and J lost 2, with 12 bases in between. Per the germline V gene, CDR1 is SEHNR and CDR2 is FQNEAQ (reference sequence). The CDR3 is made up of 15 amino acids. CDR3 sequence (DNA): TGTGCCAGCAGCTTAGATTCTAAGGTGCCCTACGAGCAGTACTTC. Translated, it gives CASSLDSKVPYEQYF.

V and J are TRBV3-1 and TRBJ2-3; TRBD2 might be the D (6 bases). Per germline, CDR1 LGHDT and CDR2 YNNKEL (reference sequence). V lost 0 bases and J 2 bases, leaving 18 bases between the germline ends. This CDR3 contains 18 residues. The CDR3 protein is CASSQDPGELPDTDTQYF. CDR3 sequence (DNA): TGTGCCAGCAGCCAAGACCCGGGGGAACTACCAGACACAGATACGCAGTATTTT.

This clonotype appeared many times. The chain has TRBV4-2 and TRBJ2-1, with 8 bases that match TRBD2. This CDR3 has 16 amino acids. The ends lost 4 bases at V and 4 bases at J; junction bases unmatched: 9. The germline V gene has CDR1 LGHNA and CDR2 YNFKEQ. The CDR3 DNA follows: TGTGCCAGCAGCCGGCTAGCGGGCCCCCATTACAATGAGCAGTTCTTC. It codes for CASSRLAGPHYNEQFF.

Many counts were recorded for this clonotype. The chain uses TRBV21-1 and TRBJ2-1; the tabulated D call, TRBD2, remains unverified against the DNA. TRBV21-1 is a pseudogene segment. This CDR3 is built from 16 residues. CDR3 residues: CASSKAAAREGNEQFF. CDR3 nucleotides: TGTGCCAGCAGCAAAGCCGCTGCGCGGGAGGGCAATGAGCAGTTCTTC.

The table lists this clonotype with many counts. This chain joins TRBV5-1 and TRBJ2-3; 8 nucleotides line up with TRBD2. The CDR3 is 18 amino acids. Germline-derived CDR1 and CDR2 are SGHRS and YFSETQ. Trimming cost V 3 bases and J 0 bases; bases outside gene matches: 12. CDR3 in DNA: TGCGCCAGCAGCTCCCGGGGCTTAGCGGGACCCAGCACAGATACGCAGTATTTT. Translated: CASSSRGLAGPSTDTQYF.

In its sample, this clonotype was seen many times. The J gene is TRBJ1-5, the V gene TRBV12-3 or TRBV12-4; D is possibly TRBD1 (6 bases). V was cut by 4 bases and J by 10 bases, with 20 bases left in between. The CDR3 sequence is 15 residues long. CDR3: CASSSDGGPGSPQHF. CDR3 in DNA: TGTGCCAGCAGTTCCGACGGGGGCCCCGGGAGCCCCCAGCATTTT.

This clonotype came up many times. The rearrangement uses TRBV18 and TRBJ2-7, with TRBD1 as a possible D gene (6 bases). The CDR3 runs to 17 residues. V was pared by 1 base and J by 0 bases, with 16 bases between. Germline V gives CDR1 KGHSH, CDR2 LQKENI. This CDR3 is CASSPQAQGHSSYEQYF. CDR3 DNA sequence: TGTGCCAGCTCACCACAGGCTCAGGGACACAGCTCCTACGAGCAGTACTTC. Looking up the rest from reference TRBV18 and TRBJ2-7 gives the full variable domain: NAGVMQNPRHLVRRRGQEARLRCSPMKGHSHVYWYRQLPEEGLKFMVYLQKENIIDESGMPKERFSAEFPKEGPSILRIQQVVRGDSAAYFCASSPQAQGHSSYEQYFGPGTRLTVT.